Below, one TCR beta chain is given with its context. The antigen is not known. Germline CDR1 is SEHNR and CDR2 is FQNEAQ (reference sequence). This CDR3 comprises 16 residues. With 2 bases removed from V and 0 bases from J, the gap between germline ends came to 10 bases. Each PCR replicate from the sorted subsets contained about 180 ng DNA, which is tens of thousands of T cell genomes. Generated by immunoSEQ multiplex PCR, the TCRdb table keeps only in-frame clones and is missing some. Altogether around 690,000 clones are present, less than 95% being singletons, with the ten largest covering 34%. The authors combined CD45RO+ cells with CCR7-negative CD45RA+ TemRA cells as CD8 memory. These data come from a study of shared clonotypes between healthy human individuals. Whole-study results and caveats: Clonotype sharing across donors was expected to vary with sequencing depth. Naive subsets usually exceeded memory subsets in estimated richness.

The specimen sequenced was memory CD8+ T cells from PBMCs. Subset in this sample: CD45RO+ cells pooled with CCR7-negative TemRA cells. This clonotype was obtained from a man between 18 and 29 years old in good health. Some clones in this sample may be carry-over from other donors' samples. The chain recombines TRBV7-9 with TRBJ2-2; D remains ambiguous. The CDR3 here is CASSLRSPSNTGELFF. The CDR3 DNA reads as TGTGCCAGCAGCTTAAGGAGCCCCTCGAACACCGGGGAGCTGTTTTTT.